This T cell receptor (beta chain) was observed in a study of T cells in Graves' hyperthyroidism and ophthalmopathy. Turning to the study itself: Peripheral blood specimens were obtained at initial diagnosis, prior to any treatment.

TCR beta CDR3 regions were amplified from RNA. First-round RT-PCR of the TCR CDR3 relied on the HTBI primer set. Each CDR3 protein gets one entry after TCRdb re-called the multiplex PCR reads with MiXCR. The repertoire holds some 440,000 distinct CDR3 sequences, with 15% to 17% as singletons. PBMCs were derived from roughly 9.6 ml fresh peripheral blood. This clonotype was detected many times. Germline V gene sequence: CDR1 WNHNN, CDR2 SYGVQD (reference sequence). V lost 2 bases and J lost 5, with 12 bases in between. The CDR3 totals 14 residues. This chain connects TRBV10-1 to TRBJ2-5, with TRBD2 as a possible D gene (7 bases). The TCR originated in a woman between 18 and 30 years old with Graves' hyperthyroidism. The sequencing sample was made of blood. CDR3 protein: CASSERSGGETQYF. The CDR3 DNA reads as TGCGCCAGCAGTGAGAGGTCGGGGGGCGAGACCCAGTACTTC.